This T cell receptor (beta chain) was observed in a study of blood T cell repertoires in COVID-19. For the study at large: Sites in the United States, Italy and Spain provided acute and convalescent COVID-19 samples. PBMCs, B-cell-depleted T cells, or T cells were the source of the cDNA or gDNA that made up the material.

As handled by the study authors: The assay estimated nucleated cells by amplifying reference gene primers. Method: immunoSEQ multiplex PCR; TCRdb's copy keeps in-frame clones and lacks some. Clonal size and the V and J genes are those of that table, whereas D and trimming came from the DNA. This sample has roughly 240,000 clones, with approximately 86% found just once. The CDR3 totals 13 residues. Germline CDR1 SGHAT, CDR2 FQNNGV. Between the trimmed V and J ends, which lost 3 bases and 5 bases, there was a span of 10 bases. Sequenced material: peripheral blood. V is TRBV11-2 and J is TRBJ2-5; D perhaps matches TRBD2 (6 bases). The sequence was collected from a man aged 18 to 30 with active or convalescent COVID-19. The CDR3: CASSFWGVETQYF. The CDR3 DNA sequence: TGTGCCAGCAGCTTTTGGGGGGTGGAGACCCAGTACTTC.